This T cell receptor beta chain was retrieved from a study of blood T cell repertoires in COVID-19. On the study more broadly: The origin of the acute and convalescent COVID-19 samples was the United States, Italy and Spain.

In the original workflow: From reference gene primer amplification, estimates of nucleated cell counts were derived. Repertoires were generated with immunoSEQ multiplex PCR, while TCRdb's copy carries only in-frame clones and drops some. D and trimming come from the DNA, and the V and J calls and clone size come from that table. The profile covers 90,000 to 130,000 clones, with roughly 81% appearing a single time and less than 1.5% taken by the ten largest. The sequenced sample was peripheral blood. The clonotype was recovered from a man aged 35-49 years with acute or convalescent COVID-19.

In DNA form, the CDR3 reads TGTGCCAGCAGCCAAGTGGCCGGGAGAGAGACCCAGTACTTC. It encodes CASSQVAGRETQYF. This chain connects TRBV3-1 (or the pseudogene TRBV3-2) to TRBJ2-5; D perhaps matches TRBD2 (6 bases). Germline V gives CDR1 LGHDT, CDR2 YNNKEL (reference sequence). There are 14 residues in the CDR3. Deletions cut 1 base from V and 4 bases from J, with 10 bases between.